This T cell receptor (beta chain) is drawn from a study of T cells in Graves' hyperthyroidism and ophthalmopathy. CDR3 size: 13 residues. Germline CDR1 is GTSNPN and CDR2 is SVGIG (reference sequence). Lactation, pregnancy, other autoimmune disease or uncontrolled infection led to exclusion of patients. Diagnosing involved the use of clinical symptoms, serum thyroxine and TRAb, thyroid ultrasound and orbital computed tomography. A sample of blood taken at first hyperthyroidism diagnosis preceded any ophthalmopathy symptoms. General study results and limits: Peripheral blood also featured most of the thyroid clonotypes expanded above 0.001.

This clonotype was detected ten times or more. As yet, its antigen is unknown. At one end the junction does not follow the germline gene, possibly because of a read error. RNA transcripts provided the source from which TCR beta CDR3 regions were amplified. TCR CDR3 underwent first-round RT-PCR with the HTBI primer set. TCRdb used MiXCR to reprocess the multiplex PCR reads, holding one entry per CDR3 protein. The sample lists roughly 300,000 distinct CDR3 sequences, less than 30% seen once, with 25% to 30% in the top ten. The TCR sequence derives from a middle-aged man with Graves' hyperthyroidism that later progressed to Graves' ophthalmopathy. The chain employs TRBV30 and TRBJ1-2; D remains ambiguous. The sequenced sample was blood. The CDR3 region is CAWSVRRQASRSF. The CDR3 bases are TGTGCCTGGAGTGTACGGAGGCAGGCCTCTCGATCCTTC.